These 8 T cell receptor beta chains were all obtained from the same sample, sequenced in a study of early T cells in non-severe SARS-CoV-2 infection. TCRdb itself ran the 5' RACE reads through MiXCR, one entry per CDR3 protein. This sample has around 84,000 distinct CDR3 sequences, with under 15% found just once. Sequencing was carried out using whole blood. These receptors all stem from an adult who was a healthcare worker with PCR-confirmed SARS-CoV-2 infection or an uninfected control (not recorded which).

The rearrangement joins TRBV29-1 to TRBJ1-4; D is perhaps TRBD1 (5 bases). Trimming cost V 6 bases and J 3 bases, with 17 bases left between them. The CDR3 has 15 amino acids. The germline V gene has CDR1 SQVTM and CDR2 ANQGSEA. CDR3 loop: CSVHVGGSANEKLFF. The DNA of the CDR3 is TGCAGCGTCCACGTGGGGGGAAGCGCTAATGAAAAACTGTTTTTT.

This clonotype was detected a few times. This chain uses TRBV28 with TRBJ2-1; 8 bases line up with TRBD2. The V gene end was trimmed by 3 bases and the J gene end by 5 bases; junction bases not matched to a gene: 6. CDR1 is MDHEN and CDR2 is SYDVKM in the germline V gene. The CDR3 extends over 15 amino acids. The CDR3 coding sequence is TGTGCCAGCAGTTTGTTAGCGGGGAGGAACAATGAGCAGTTCTTC. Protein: CASSLLAGRNNEQFF.

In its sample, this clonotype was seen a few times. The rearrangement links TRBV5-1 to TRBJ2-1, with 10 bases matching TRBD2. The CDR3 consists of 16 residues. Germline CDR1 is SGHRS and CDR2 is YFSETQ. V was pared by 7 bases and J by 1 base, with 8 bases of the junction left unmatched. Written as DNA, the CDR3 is TGCGCCAGCCAAAGACTAGCGGGTAAATCCTACAATGAGCAGTTCTTC. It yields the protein CASQRLAGKSYNEQFF. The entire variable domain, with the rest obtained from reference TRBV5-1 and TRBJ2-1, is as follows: KAGVTQTPRYLIKTRGQQVTLSCSPISGHRSVSWYQQTPGQGLQFLFEYFSETQRNKGNFPGRFSGRQFSNSRSEMNVSTLELGDSALYLCASQRLAGKSYNEQFFGPGTRLTVL.

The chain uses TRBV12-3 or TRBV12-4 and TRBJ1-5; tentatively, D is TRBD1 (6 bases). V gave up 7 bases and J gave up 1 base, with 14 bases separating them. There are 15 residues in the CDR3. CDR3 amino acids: CASTASGASNQPQHF. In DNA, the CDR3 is TGTGCCAGCACCGCATCGGGGGCCAGCAATCAGCCCCAGCATTTT.

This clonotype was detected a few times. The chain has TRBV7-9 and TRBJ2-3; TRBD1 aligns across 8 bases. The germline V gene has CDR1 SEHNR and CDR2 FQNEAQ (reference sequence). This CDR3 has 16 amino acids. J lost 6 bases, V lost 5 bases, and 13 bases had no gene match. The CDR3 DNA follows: TGTGCCAGCAGCATTCCCGACAGGGGCCGAAGGGATACGCAGTATTTT. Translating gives CASSIPDRGRRDTQYF. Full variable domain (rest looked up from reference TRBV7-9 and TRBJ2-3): DTGVSQNPRHKITKRGQNVTFRCDPISEHNRLYWYRQTLGQGPEFLTYFQNEAQLEKSRLLSDRFSAERPKGSFSTLEIQRTEQGDSAMYLCASSIPDRGRRDTQYFGPGTRLTVL.

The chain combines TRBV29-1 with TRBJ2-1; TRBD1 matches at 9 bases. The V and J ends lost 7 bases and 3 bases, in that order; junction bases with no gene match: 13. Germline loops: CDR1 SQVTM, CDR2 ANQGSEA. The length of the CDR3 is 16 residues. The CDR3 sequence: CSASYFRTGDYNEQFF. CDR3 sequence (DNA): TGCAGCGCCTCTTATTTCCGGACAGGGGACTACAATGAGCAGTTCTTC.

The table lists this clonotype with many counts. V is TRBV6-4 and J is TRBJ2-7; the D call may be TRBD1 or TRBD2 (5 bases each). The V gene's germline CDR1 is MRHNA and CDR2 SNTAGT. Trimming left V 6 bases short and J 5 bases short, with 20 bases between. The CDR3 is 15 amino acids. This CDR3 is CASSPTGSVGDEQYF. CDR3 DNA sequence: TGTGCCAGCAGCCCCACAGGTAGCGTCGGCGACGAGCAGTACTTC.

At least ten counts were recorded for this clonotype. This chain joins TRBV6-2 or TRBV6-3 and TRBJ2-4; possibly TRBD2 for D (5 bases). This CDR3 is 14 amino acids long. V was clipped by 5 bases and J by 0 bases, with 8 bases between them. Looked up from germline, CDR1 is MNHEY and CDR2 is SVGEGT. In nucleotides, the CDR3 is TGTGCCAGCAGTAGAGGACTAGCCAAAAACATTCAGTACTTC. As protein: CASSRGLAKNIQYF.